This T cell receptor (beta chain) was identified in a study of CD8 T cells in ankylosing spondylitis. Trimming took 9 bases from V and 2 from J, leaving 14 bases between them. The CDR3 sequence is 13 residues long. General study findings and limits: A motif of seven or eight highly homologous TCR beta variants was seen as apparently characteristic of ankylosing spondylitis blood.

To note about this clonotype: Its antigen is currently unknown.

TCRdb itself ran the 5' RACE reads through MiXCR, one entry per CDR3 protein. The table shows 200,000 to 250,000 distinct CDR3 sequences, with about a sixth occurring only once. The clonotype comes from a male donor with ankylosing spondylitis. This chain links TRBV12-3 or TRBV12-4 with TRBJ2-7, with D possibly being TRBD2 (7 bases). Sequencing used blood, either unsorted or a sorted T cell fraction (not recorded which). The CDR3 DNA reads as TGTGCCAGTGGGCGGGGGCCCGCCTACGAGCAGTACTTC. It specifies CASGRGPAYEQYF.